The present entry profiles one T cell receptor beta chain with its context. This CDR3 spans 14 amino acids. Germline V gene lookup returns CDR1 KGHSH and CDR2 LQKENI. Trimming left V 1 base short and J 2 bases short, with 9 bases between. These data come from a study of blood T cell repertoires in COVID-19. Turning to the study itself: From the United States, Italy and Spain came samples of acute and convalescent COVID-19.

The repertoire was sequenced with immunoSEQ multiplex PCR; TCRdb's copy has only in-frame clones and lacks some. In the table there are some 100,000 clones, approximately 91% of which are singletons. The chain is built from TRBV18 and TRBJ2-7; D remains unclear. The sample comprised peripheral blood. The source of this sequence is a woman aged 70 to 79 with acute or convalescent COVID-19. The CDR3 coding sequence is TGTGCCAGCTCACCACAGCCACAGCCCTACGAGCAGTACTTC. It is translated as CASSPQPQPYEQYF.